A selection of T cell receptor beta chains follows, all from one sample in a study of beta chain features in type 1 diabetes. TCRdb's copy holds only in-frame clones and misses some; the assay was immunoSEQ multiplex PCR. In the table there are about 620,000 clones, around 16% of which are singletons. The sample comprised naive CD4+ T cells from blood. These receptors were obtained from a young man in good health. Both conserved end residues are part of each CDR3. D genes are given only for firm matches. Clone size appears in some rows only: once, few, many, or a class for an expanded clone.

v_call: TRBV4-2
clone_size: -
d_call: -
j_call: TRBJ1-3
cdr3_nt: TGTGCCAGCAGTCAGAGGACGGGACGTTCCGGAAACACCATATATTTT
cdr3_aa: CASSQRTGRSGNTIYF

v_call: TRBV29-1
clone_size: -
d_call: TRBD1
j_call: TRBJ1-1
cdr3_nt: TGCAGCGTTGGGACAGGAATTTCTGAAGCTTTCTTT
cdr3_aa: CSVGTGISEAFF

v_call: TRBV5-6
clone_size: -
d_call: TRBD1
j_call: TRBJ2-5
cdr3_nt: TGTGCCAGCAGCACACTACAGGGGGCAGAGACCCAGTACTTC
cdr3_aa: CASSTLQGAETQYF

v_call: TRBV4-3
clone_size: few
d_call: TRBD2
j_call: TRBJ2-5
cdr3_nt: TGCGCCAGCAGCCAAGGACTAGCGGGAGGTTCAGAGACCCAGTACTTC
cdr3_aa: CASSQGLAGGSETQYF

v_call: TRBV11-1
clone_size: -
d_call: TRBD1
j_call: TRBJ1-1
cdr3_nt: TGTGCCAGCAGCCGTCCGGGACAGGGGCTGGGATGGACTGAAGCTTTCTTT
cdr3_aa: CASSRPGQGLGWTEAFF

v_call: TRBV28
clone_size: -
d_call: TRBD2
j_call: TRBJ2-1
cdr3_nt: TGTGCCAGCAGTTTATCAGGACTAGCGGGGGAGCAGTTCTTC
cdr3_aa: CASSLSGLAGEQFF

v_call: TRBV7-8
clone_size: few
d_call: -
j_call: TRBJ2-2
cdr3_nt: TGTGCCAGCAGCTTATTTCGGACACCCCGATCCGGGGAGCTGTTTTTT
cdr3_aa: CASSLFRTPRSGELFF

v_call: TRBV6-5
clone_size: -
d_call: -
j_call: TRBJ2-2
cdr3_nt: TGTGCCAGCAGTTACTCGACGGTTTCGAACACCGGGGAGCTGTTTTTT
cdr3_aa: CASSYSTVSNTGELFF

v_call: TRBV27
clone_size: -
d_call: -
j_call: TRBJ1-4
cdr3_nt: TGTGCCAGCAGCCCGCGGGCGGGGGGAATTAATGAAAAACTGTTTTTT
cdr3_aa: CASSPRAGGINEKLFF

v_call: TRBV28
clone_size: few
d_call: -
j_call: TRBJ2-7
cdr3_nt: TGTGCCAGCAGTTTTCTTGGGGGGTCCTACGAGCAGTACTTC
cdr3_aa: CASSFLGGSYEQYF

v_call: TRBV7-3
clone_size: -
d_call: -
j_call: TRBJ2-2
cdr3_nt: TGTGCCAGCAGCTTAAGTTTTGAGGCCGGGGAGCTGTTTTTT
cdr3_aa: CASSLSFEAGELFF

v_call: TRBV5-4
clone_size: few
d_call: -
j_call: TRBJ1-1
cdr3_nt: TGTGCCAGCAGTTCCCCAAAAGAAGCTTTCTTT
cdr3_aa: CASSSPKEAFF

v_call: TRBV6-6
clone_size: -
d_call: TRBD1
j_call: TRBJ1-2
cdr3_nt: TGTGCCAGCAGTTACTCGTTGGGGACAGGTCATTATGGCTACACCTTC
cdr3_aa: CASSYSLGTGHYGYTF

v_call: TRBV19
clone_size: few
d_call: TRBD1
j_call: TRBJ2-7
cdr3_nt: TGTGCCAGTAGTATGATAGGGGGCACCGGCGAGCAGTACTTC
cdr3_aa: CASSMIGGTGEQYF

v_call: TRBV28
clone_size: -
d_call: -
j_call: TRBJ1-2
cdr3_nt: TGTGCCAGCAGTCCCCAAGGACGGGCGTCAAGCTATGGCTACACCTTC
cdr3_aa: CASSPQGRASSYGYTF

v_call: TRBV25-1
clone_size: -
d_call: TRBD1
j_call: TRBJ1-2
cdr3_nt: TGTGCCAGCAGTGCGACCGGGACAGGGAATTGTCGCTTC
cdr3_aa: CASSATGTGNCRF

v_call: TRBV9
clone_size: -
d_call: TRBD2
j_call: TRBJ2-2
cdr3_nt: TGTGCCAGCAGCGTTAGTTCAGGACTAGCTTCCGGGGAGCTGTTTTTT
cdr3_aa: CASSVSSGLASGELFF

v_call: TRBV10-3
clone_size: -
d_call: -
j_call: TRBJ1-2
cdr3_nt: TGTGCCATCAGTTCTCGGGGGGCGCTCTATGGCTACACCTTC
cdr3_aa: CAISSRGALYGYTF

v_call: TRBV29-1
clone_size: -
d_call: TRBD1
j_call: TRBJ1-1
cdr3_nt: TGCAGCGTTGCCGACAGGGGGCTAACTGAAGCTTTCTTT
cdr3_aa: CSVADRGLTEAFF

v_call: TRBV25-1
clone_size: -
d_call: -
j_call: TRBJ2-1
cdr3_nt: TGTGCCAGCAGTGAGCAGAGCTACAATGAGCAGTTCTTC
cdr3_aa: CASSEQSYNEQFF

v_call: TRBV29-1
clone_size: -
d_call: -
j_call: TRBJ2-2
cdr3_nt: TGCAGCGTTCTTGAGTTTTTGAACACCGGGGAGCTGTTTTTT
cdr3_aa: CSVLEFLNTGELFF

v_call: TRBV9
clone_size: -
d_call: -
j_call: TRBJ2-7
cdr3_nt: TGTGCCAGCAGCGTAGAAGGGTTTGGGTACGAGCAGTACTTC
cdr3_aa: CASSVEGFGYEQYF

v_call: TRBV11-2
clone_size: few
d_call: TRBD1
j_call: TRBJ1-2
cdr3_nt: TGTGCCAGCAGCTCGGACAGGGGCGGTGGCTACACCTTC
cdr3_aa: CASSSDRGGGYTF

v_call: TRBV13
clone_size: few
d_call: -
j_call: TRBJ1-1
cdr3_nt: TGTGCCAGCAGCTCCCCGGGGAAGGGAACTGAAGCTTTCTTT
cdr3_aa: CASSSPGKGTEAFF

v_call: TRBV6-5
clone_size: -
d_call: TRBD2
j_call: TRBJ2-1
cdr3_nt: TGTGCCAGCAGCCTCGGACTAGTGAGGGCCAATGAGCAGTTCTTC
cdr3_aa: CASSLGLVRANEQFF

v_call: TRBV5-1
clone_size: once
d_call: TRBD1
j_call: TRBJ2-7
cdr3_nt: TGCGCCAGCAGTCCAGGACAGGGGGCTTACGAGCAGTACTTC
cdr3_aa: CASSPGQGAYEQYF

v_call: TRBV5-8
clone_size: few
d_call: -
j_call: TRBJ2-5
cdr3_nt: TGTGCCAGCAGACCTCAGGGTGGGGAGACCCAGTACTTC
cdr3_aa: CASRPQGGETQYF

v_call: TRBV18
clone_size: -
d_call: -
j_call: TRBJ1-2
cdr3_nt: TGTGCCAGCTCACAGGGCACCCACGGGGTTGGCTACACCTTC
cdr3_aa: CASSQGTHGVGYTF

v_call: TRBV7-9
clone_size: few
d_call: TRBD1
j_call: TRBJ1-2
cdr3_nt: TGTGCCAGCAGCTCGACAGGGGAGGGTGGCTACACCTTC
cdr3_aa: CASSSTGEGGYTF

v_call: TRBV28
clone_size: few
d_call: TRBD1
j_call: TRBJ2-7
cdr3_nt: TGTGCCAGCAGTCCTTCCGGGACAGGGTCCTACGAGCAGTACTTC
cdr3_aa: CASSPSGTGSYEQYF

v_call: TRBV2
clone_size: -
d_call: -
j_call: TRBJ2-1
cdr3_nt: TGTGCCAGCAGTGAAAACGTAGGGGGGAAGCAGTTCTTC
cdr3_aa: CASSENVGGKQFF

v_call: TRBV6-5
clone_size: -
d_call: -
j_call: TRBJ1-4
cdr3_nt: TGTGCCAGCAGTTATGTTAATGAAAAACTGTTTTTT
cdr3_aa: CASSYVNEKLFF

v_call: TRBV6-5
clone_size: -
d_call: -
j_call: TRBJ1-5
cdr3_nt: TGTGCCAGTAAAATAGACAGAAATCAGCCCCAGCATTTT
cdr3_aa: CASKIDRNQPQHF

v_call: TRBV7-2
clone_size: few
d_call: TRBD2
j_call: TRBJ2-3
cdr3_nt: TGTGCCAGCAGCGACGGGGGGATAGCGGGAGATACGCAGTATTTT
cdr3_aa: CASSDGGIAGDTQYF

v_call: TRBV19
clone_size: -
d_call: -
j_call: TRBJ2-7
cdr3_nt: TGTGCCACCAAGGGGCCGGACGCCGTCTACGAGCAGTACTTC
cdr3_aa: CATKGPDAVYEQYF

v_call: TRBV7-2
clone_size: -
d_call: -
j_call: TRBJ2-5
cdr3_nt: TGTGCCAGCAGCTCTAAAGAGACCCAGTACTTC
cdr3_aa: CASSSKETQYF

v_call: TRBV5-1
clone_size: few
d_call: TRBD1
j_call: TRBJ1-4
cdr3_nt: TGCGCCAGCAGCTACAGGGGCGGTGAAAAACTGTTTTTT
cdr3_aa: CASSYRGGEKLFF

v_call: TRBV6-6
clone_size: few
d_call: -
j_call: TRBJ2-7
cdr3_nt: TGTGCCAGCAGCCAAGTGGGCTACGAGCAGTACTTC
cdr3_aa: CASSQVGYEQYF

v_call: TRBV7-3
clone_size: -
d_call: TRBD1
j_call: TRBJ1-1
cdr3_nt: TGTGCCAGCAGACCTGACAGGGTGAATGAAGCTTTCTTT
cdr3_aa: CASRPDRVNEAFF

v_call: TRBV5-6
clone_size: -
d_call: TRBD2
j_call: TRBJ2-7
cdr3_nt: TGTGCCAGCAGCCAAGGACCCGGGACACCCGGGGGGGACTACGAGCAGTACTTC
cdr3_aa: CASSQGPGTPGGDYEQYF